This T cell receptor beta chain derives from a study of blood T cell repertoires in COVID-19. Across the whole study: From the United States, Italy and Spain came samples of acute and convalescent COVID-19. The analysed material was cDNA or gDNA that came from T cells, B-cell-depleted T cells, or PBMCs.

The CDR3 is made up of 19 amino acids. The V gene end was trimmed by 2 bases and the J gene end by 3 bases; junction bases not matched to a gene: 19. Germline CDR1 MDHEN, CDR2 SYDVKM. Per the original data handling: For nucleated cells, counts were estimated from reference gene primer amplification. The repertoire was sequenced with immunoSEQ multiplex PCR; TCRdb's copy has only in-frame clones and lacks some. From that table come the V and J calls and clone size; the DNA was used to work out D and trimming. The table includes around 190,000 clones, approximately 87% detected once. The sample was peripheral blood. The chain employs TRBV28 and TRBJ2-7; TRBD1 matches at 7 bases. The receptor was isolated from a man between 65 and 80 years old with active or convalescent COVID-19. CDR3 in amino acids: CASSLDPLLRDSAIYEQYF. CDR3 nucleotides: TGTGCCAGCAGTTTAGACCCCCTCCTCCGGGACAGCGCTATCTACGAGCAGTACTTC.